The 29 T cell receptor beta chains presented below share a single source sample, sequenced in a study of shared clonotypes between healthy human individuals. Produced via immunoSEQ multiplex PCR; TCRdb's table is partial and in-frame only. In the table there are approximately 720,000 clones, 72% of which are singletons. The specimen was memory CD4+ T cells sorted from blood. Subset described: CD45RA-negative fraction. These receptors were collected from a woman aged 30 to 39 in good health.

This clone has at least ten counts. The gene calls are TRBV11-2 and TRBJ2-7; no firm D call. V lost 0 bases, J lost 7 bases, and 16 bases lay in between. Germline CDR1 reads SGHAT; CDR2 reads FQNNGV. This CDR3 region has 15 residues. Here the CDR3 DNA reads TGTGCCAGCAGCTTAGATAGGGCCGAGATGAGGGAGCAGTACTTC. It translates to CASSLDRAEMREQYF.

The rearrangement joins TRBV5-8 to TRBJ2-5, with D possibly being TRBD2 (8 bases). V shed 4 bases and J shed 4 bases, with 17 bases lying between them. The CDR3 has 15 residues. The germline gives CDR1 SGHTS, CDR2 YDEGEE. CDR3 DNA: TGTGCCAGCAGCCGGGAGGGGGCCTTTCGAGAGACCCAGTACTTC. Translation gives CASSREGAFRETQYF.

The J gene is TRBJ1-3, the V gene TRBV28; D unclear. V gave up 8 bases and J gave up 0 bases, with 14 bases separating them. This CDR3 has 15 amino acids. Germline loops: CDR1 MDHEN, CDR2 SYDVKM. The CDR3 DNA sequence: TGTGCCAGCGGCGCCGCGGTAGTCTCTGGAAACACCATATATTTT. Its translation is CASGAAVVSGNTIYF.

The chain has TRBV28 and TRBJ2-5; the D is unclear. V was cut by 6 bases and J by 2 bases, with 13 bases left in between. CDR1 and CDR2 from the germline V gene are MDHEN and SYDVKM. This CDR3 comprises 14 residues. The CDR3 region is CASSHPPRQETQYF. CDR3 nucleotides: TGTGCCAGCAGCCACCCCCCCAGACAAGAGACCCAGTACTTC.

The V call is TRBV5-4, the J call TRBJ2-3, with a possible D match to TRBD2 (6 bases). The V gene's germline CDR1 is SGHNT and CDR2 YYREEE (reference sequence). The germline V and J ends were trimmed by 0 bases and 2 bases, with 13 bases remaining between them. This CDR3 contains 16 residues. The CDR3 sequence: CASSLVLAADTDTQYF. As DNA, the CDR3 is TGTGCCAGCAGCTTGGTATTAGCGGCCGACACAGATACGCAGTATTTT.

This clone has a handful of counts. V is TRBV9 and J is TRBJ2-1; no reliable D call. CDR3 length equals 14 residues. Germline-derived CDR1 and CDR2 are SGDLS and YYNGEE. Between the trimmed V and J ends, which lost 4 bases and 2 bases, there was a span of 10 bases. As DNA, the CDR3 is TGTGCCAGCAGCAGAGGACGAACCTACAATGAGCAGTTCTTC. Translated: CASSRGRTYNEQFF.

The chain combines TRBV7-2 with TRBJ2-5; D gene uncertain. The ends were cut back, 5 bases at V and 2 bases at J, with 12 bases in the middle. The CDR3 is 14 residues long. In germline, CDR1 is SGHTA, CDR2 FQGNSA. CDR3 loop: CASSPRRIQETQYF. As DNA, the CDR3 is TGTGCCAGCAGCCCTCGACGGATACAAGAGACCCAGTACTTC.

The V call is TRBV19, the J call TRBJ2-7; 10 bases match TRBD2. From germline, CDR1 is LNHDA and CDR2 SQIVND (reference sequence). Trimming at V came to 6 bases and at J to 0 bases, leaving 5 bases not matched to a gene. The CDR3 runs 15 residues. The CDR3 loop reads CASSVWTSGSYEQYF. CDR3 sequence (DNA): TGTGCCAGTAGCGTATGGACTAGCGGCTCCTACGAGCAGTACTTC.

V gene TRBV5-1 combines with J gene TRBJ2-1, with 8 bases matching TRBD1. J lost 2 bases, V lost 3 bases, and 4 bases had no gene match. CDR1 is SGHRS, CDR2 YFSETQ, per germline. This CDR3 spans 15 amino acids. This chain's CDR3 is CASSSDRAAYNEQFF. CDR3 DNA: TGCGCCAGCAGCTCGGACAGGGCGGCCTACAATGAGCAGTTCTTC.

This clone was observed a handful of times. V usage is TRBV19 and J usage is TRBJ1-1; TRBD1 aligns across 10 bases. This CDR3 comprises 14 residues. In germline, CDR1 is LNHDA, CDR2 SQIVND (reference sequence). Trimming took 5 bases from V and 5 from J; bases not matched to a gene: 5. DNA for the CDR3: TGTGCCAGTAGTCCTAGGACAGGGGGGACTGAAGCTTTCTTT. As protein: CASSPRTGGTEAFF.

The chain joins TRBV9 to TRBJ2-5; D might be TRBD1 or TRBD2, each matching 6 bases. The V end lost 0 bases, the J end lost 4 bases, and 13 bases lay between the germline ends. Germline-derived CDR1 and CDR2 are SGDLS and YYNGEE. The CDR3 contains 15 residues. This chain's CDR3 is CASSVEGGVGETQYF. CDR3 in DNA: TGTGCCAGCAGCGTAGAGGGGGGAGTAGGAGAGACCCAGTACTTC.

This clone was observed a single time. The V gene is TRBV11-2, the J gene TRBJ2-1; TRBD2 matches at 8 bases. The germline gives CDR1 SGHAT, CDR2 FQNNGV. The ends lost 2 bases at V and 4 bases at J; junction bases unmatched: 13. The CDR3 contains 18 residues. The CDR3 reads CASSLKVRLATLYNEQFF. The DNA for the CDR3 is TGTGCCAGCAGCTTAAAGGTCCGACTAGCGACATTATACAATGAGCAGTTCTTC.

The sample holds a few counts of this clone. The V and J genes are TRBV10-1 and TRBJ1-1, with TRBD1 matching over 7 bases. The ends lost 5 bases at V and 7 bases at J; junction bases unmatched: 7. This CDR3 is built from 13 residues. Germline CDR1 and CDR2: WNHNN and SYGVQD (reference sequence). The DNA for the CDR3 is TGCGCCAGCAGTATAAACCGGGACAGTGAAGCTTTCTTT. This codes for CASSINRDSEAFF.

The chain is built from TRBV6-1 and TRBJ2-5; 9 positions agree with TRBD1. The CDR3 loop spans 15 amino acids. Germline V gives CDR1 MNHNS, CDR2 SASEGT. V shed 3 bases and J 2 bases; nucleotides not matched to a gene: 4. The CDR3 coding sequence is TGTGCCAGCAGTGACCACGGGACAGGGCAAGAGACCCAGTACTTC. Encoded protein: CASSDHGTGQETQYF.

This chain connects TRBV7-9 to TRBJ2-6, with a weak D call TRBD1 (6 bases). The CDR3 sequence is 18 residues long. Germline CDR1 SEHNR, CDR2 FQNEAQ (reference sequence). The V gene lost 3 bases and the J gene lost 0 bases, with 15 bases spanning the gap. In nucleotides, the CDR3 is TGTGCCAGCAGCTTGGACAGTTCCCTCTCCTCTGGGGCCAACGTCCTGACTTTC. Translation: CASSLDSSLSSGANVLTF.

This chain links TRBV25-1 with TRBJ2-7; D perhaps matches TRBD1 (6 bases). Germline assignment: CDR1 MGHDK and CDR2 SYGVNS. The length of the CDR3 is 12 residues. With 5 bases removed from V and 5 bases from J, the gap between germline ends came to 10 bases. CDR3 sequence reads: CASSRDRHEQYF. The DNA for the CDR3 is TGTGCCAGCAGTCGTGACAGGCACGAGCAGTACTTC.

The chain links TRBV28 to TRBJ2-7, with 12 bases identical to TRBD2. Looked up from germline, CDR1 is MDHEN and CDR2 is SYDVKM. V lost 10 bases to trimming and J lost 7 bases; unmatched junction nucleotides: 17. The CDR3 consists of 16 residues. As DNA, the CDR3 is TGTGCCACCCGACTAGCGGGAGATGGGGGTAGGAGAGAGCAGTACTTC. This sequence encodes CATRLAGDGGRREQYF.

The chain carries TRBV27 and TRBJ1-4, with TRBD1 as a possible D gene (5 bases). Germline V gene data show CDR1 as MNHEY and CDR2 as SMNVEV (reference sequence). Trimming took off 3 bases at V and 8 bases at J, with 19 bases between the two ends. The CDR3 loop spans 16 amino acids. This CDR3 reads CASSFPNRGEEEKLFF. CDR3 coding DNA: TGTGCCAGCAGTTTCCCGAATCGGGGGGAGGAGGAAAAACTGTTTTTT.

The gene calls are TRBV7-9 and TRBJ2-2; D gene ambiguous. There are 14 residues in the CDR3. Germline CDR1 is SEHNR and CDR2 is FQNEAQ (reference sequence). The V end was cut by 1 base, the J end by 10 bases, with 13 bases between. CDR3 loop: CASSLEAFREELFF. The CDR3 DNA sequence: TGTGCCAGCAGCTTAGAGGCATTCAGAGAGGAGCTGTTTTTT.

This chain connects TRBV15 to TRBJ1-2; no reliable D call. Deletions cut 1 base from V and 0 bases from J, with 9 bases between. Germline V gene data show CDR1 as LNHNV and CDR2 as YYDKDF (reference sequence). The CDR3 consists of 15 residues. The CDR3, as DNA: TGTGCCACCAGCAGAGGAGGGAACCCTAACTATGGCTACACCTTC. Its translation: CATSRGGNPNYGYTF.

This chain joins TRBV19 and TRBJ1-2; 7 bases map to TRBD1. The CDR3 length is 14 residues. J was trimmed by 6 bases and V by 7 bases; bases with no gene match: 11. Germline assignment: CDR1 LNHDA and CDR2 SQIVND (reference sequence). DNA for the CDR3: TGTGCCAGTAACAAACAGGGGATACCTGATGGCTACACCTTC. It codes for CASNKQGIPDGYTF.

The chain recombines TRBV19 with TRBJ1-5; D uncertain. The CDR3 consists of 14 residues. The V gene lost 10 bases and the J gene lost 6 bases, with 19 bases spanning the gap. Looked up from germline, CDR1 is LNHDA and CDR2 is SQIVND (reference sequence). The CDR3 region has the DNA TGTGCCACCAACCCGACCGCGCGGGGTCAGCCCCAGCATTTT. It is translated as CATNPTARGQPQHF.

The CDR3: CASSFSGLSYEQYF. Here the CDR3 DNA reads TGTGCCAGCAGCTTTTCGGGACTCTCCTACGAGCAGTACTTC. The chain combines TRBV7-8 with TRBJ2-7, with D maybe TRBD2 (6 bases). CDR3 length equals 14 residues. Germline V lookup: CDR1 SGHVS, CDR2 FQNEAQ. The germline V and J ends were trimmed by 3 bases and 0 bases, with 9 bases remaining between them.

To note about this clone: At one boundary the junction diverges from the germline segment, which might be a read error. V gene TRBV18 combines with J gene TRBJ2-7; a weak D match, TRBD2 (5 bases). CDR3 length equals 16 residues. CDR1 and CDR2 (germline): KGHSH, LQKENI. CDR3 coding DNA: TGTGCCAGCTCTCCACCGTCCGGGGTAACCCCCTACGAGCAGTACTTC. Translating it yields CASSPPSGVTPYEQYF.

CDR3 DNA: TGTGCCAGCAGACTAGCGGGAGGGGAGACCCAGTACTTC. This gives the protein CASRLAGGETQYF. This chain links TRBV27 with TRBJ2-5, with 13 bases that match TRBD2. The CDR3 contains 13 residues. J gave up 5 bases and V 6 bases, and 0 bases lay outside the gene matches. Germline V gives CDR1 MNHEY, CDR2 SMNVEV (reference sequence).

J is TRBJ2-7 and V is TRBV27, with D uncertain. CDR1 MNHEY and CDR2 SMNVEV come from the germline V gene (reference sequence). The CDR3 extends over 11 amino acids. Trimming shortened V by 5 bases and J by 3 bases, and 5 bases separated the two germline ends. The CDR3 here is CASSRLYEQYF. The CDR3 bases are TGTGCCAGCAGTCGCCTCTACGAGCAGTACTTC.

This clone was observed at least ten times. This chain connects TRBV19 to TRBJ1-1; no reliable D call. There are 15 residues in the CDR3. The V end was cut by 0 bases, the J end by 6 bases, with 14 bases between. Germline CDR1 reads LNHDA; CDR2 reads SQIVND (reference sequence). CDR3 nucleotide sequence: TGTGCCAGTAGTATAGATTCGTCTCGGGCCTCTGAAGCTTTCTTT. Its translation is CASSIDSSRASEAFF.

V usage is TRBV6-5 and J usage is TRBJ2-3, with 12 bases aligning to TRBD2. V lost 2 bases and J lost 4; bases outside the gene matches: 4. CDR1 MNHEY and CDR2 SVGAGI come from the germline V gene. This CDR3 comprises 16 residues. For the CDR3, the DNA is TGTGCCAGCAGTTACCTAGCGGGAGGGCTCGCAGATACGCAGTATTTT. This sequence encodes CASSYLAGGLADTQYF.

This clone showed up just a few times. CDR3 sequence: CASSPRTQGNEQFF. DNA of the CDR3: TGTGCCAGCAGCCCACGCACACAGGGGAATGAGCAGTTCTTC. The chain uses TRBV11-3 and TRBJ2-1; 7 bases are shared with TRBD1. Germline CDR1 reads SGHNT; CDR2 reads YENEEA. V gave up 5 bases and J gave up 7 bases; unmatched junction bases: 8. CDR3 length: 14 amino acids.